These T cell receptor beta chains were read from a single sample in a study of CD8 T cells in Susac syndrome. TCRdb recomputed calls from the immunoSEQ multiplex PCR reads with MiXCR, one row per CDR3 protein. The table includes 250,000 to 350,000 distinct CDR3 sequences, 70% to 90% detected once. Sequenced: CD8+ T cells from PBMCs. All receptors derive from a human donor with multiple sclerosis. Both conserved end residues are part of each CDR3.

TRBV11-3	TRBJ2-1	18	CATTYSGNSGSSYNEQFF
TRBV15	TRBJ1-1	16	CATSTPLDRQNTEAFF
TRBV6-1	TRBJ1-2	12	CASSGVLYGYTF
TRBV2	TRBJ2-1	17	CASSSPRDSGKYNEQFF
TRBV11-2	TRBJ2-5	16	CASSLRGWFKVETQYF
TRBV12-5	TRBJ2-2	14	CASALRGAAGELFF
TRBV5-4	TRBJ1-1	14	CASRSRGTGPEAFF
TRBV7-8	TRBJ2-2	16	CASSLAGSLNTGELFF
TRBV7-8	TRBJ2-7	16	CASSLGVRTASYEQYF
TRBV28	TRBJ2-7	15	CASTLGTGGPYEQYF
TRBV27	TRBJ2-7	17	CASSQTRGQASSYEQYF
TRBV6-1	TRBJ1-2	14	CASLGRGGGYGYTF
TRBV28	TRBJ2-1	14	CASLLSGSDNEQFF
TRBV5-5	TRBJ2-3	16	CASSPDRVGITDTQYF
TRBV6-4	TRBJ2-5	15	CAGRGDRGHRETQYF
TRBV6-1	TRBJ2-7	14	CASTKLTDHRERYF
TRBV2	TRBJ2-4	12	CATQGAKNIQYF
TRBV7-2	TRBJ2-3	15	CASSPRTSGLVTQYF
TRBV9	TRBJ2-1	18	CASSVADSGGTGFYEQFF
TRBV27	TRBJ2-3	16	CASSETSGRAGDTQYF
TRBV20-1	TRBJ2-5	16	CSARSSSGRAVETQYF
TRBV29-1	TRBJ2-1	17	CSVEGLAGGTAYNEQFF
TRBV9	TRBJ1-2	13	CASGETGRRGYTF
TRBV28	TRBJ2-2	17	CASSFAPEGGNTGELFF
TRBV29-1	TRBJ2-5	13	CSVEVGRTETQYF
TRBV30	TRBJ1-6	13	CARSQVGNSPLHF